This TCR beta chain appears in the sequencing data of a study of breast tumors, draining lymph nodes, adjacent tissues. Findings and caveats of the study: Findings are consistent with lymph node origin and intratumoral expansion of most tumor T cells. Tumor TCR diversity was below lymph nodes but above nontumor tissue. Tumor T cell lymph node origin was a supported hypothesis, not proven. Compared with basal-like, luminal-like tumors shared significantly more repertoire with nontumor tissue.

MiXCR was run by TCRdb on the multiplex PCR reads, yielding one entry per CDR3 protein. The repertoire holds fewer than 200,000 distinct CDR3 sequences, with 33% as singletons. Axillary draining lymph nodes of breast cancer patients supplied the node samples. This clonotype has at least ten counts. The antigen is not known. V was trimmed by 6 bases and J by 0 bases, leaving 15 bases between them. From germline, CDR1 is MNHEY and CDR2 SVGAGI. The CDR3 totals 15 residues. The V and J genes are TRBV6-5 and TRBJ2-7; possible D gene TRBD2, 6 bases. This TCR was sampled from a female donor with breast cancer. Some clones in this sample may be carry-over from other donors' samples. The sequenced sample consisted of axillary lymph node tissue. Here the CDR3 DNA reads TGTGCCAGCAGGGAGGGGATAGCGGCCTCCTACGAGCAGTACTTC. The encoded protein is CASREGIAASYEQYF.